The T cell receptor beta chain under discussion was sequenced for a study of blood T cell repertoires in COVID-19. Study information: Sites in the United States, Italy and Spain provided acute and convalescent COVID-19 samples. The cDNA or gDNA used as material had been derived from T cells, B-cell-depleted T cells, or PBMCs.

Original processing methods: Reference gene primer amplification in the assay estimated nucleated cell counts. The table came from immunoSEQ multiplex PCR; TCRdb's copy has only in-frame clones and leaves some out. That table gives V, J and clone size, and the DNA gave D and trimming. The sample holds 300,000 to 450,000 clones; 85% are singletons and the top ten take 3.5% to 4%. The V end lost 8 bases, the J end lost 7 bases, and 14 bases lay between the germline ends. Germline V lookup: CDR1 SNHLY, CDR2 FYNNEI. CDR3 size: 12 residues. The count of this clone is one. This chain uses TRBV2 with TRBJ1-2, with a tentative D call TRBD1 (6 bases). The sequencing input was peripheral blood. The sequence came from a woman aged 18-30 years with acute or convalescent COVID-19. CDR3 residues: CASLPDRGGYTF. The CDR3, as DNA: TGTGCCAGCCTCCCGGACAGAGGTGGCTACACCTTC.